A single count supports the clone carrying this TCR beta chain. The sample belongs to a study of control samples from healthy donors and cancer patients. V lost 7 bases to trimming and J lost 7 bases; unmatched junction nucleotides: 12. Germline CDR1 reads SNHLY; CDR2 reads FYNNEI. The CDR3 contains 15 residues. The repertoire was sequenced with immunoSEQ multiplex PCR; TCRdb's copy has only in-frame clones and lacks some. This sample yields some 29,000 clones, of which 87% are seen a single time; approximately 4% belongs to the top ten. This chain uses TRBV2 with TRBJ2-1; TRBD2 aligns across 8 bases. The TCR originated in a female donor with melanoma. The material sequenced was formalin-fixed, paraffin-embedded tissue. The CDR3 DNA sequence: TGTGCCAGCACCCCAGGGACTAGTTTGGTGAATGAGCAGTTCTTC. Encoded protein: CASTPGTSLVNEQFF.